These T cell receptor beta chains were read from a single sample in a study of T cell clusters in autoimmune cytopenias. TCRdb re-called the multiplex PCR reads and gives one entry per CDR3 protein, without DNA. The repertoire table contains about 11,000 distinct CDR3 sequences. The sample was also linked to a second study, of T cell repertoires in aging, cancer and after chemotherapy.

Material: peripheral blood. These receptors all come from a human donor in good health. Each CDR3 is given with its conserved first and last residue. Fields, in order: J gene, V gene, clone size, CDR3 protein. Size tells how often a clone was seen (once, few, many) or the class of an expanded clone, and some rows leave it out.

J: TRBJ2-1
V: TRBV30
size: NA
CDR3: CAWVRSGAGEQFF

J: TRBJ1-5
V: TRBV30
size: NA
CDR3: CAWTAGQGQPQHF

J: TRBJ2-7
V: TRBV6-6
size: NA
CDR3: CASSYGTGGISYEQYF

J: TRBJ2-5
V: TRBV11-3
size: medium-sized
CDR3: CASSSTSGLGMTQYF

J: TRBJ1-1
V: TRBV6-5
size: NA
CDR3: CASSEATPGLTMNTEAFF

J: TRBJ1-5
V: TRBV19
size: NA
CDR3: CASSPGGGSNQPQHF

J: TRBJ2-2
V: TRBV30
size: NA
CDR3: CAWSASGGERDTGELFF

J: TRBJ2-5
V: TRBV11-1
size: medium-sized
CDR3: CASSLEGFSTQYF

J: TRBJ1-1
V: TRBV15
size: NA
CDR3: CATSPPGWRNTEAFF

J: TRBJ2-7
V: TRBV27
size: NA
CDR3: CASRNSYEQCF

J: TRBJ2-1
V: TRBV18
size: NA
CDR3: CASSQINQDEQFF

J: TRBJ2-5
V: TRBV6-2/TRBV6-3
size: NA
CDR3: CASSYSTGTQYF

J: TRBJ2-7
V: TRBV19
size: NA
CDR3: CARRGGELEEQYF